The source of this T cell receptor (beta chain) is a study of T cell responses to AZD1222 COVID-19 vaccine. Remarks on this clone: The antigen remains undetermined.

The germline gives CDR1 MNHEY, CDR2 SVGEGT. V lost 6 bases and J lost 1, with 16 bases in between. The CDR3 sequence is 16 residues long. Assay used: immunoSEQ multiplex PCR; TCRdb lists only in-frame clones, some missing. The table records about 150,000 clones, 80% to 95% of them present only once. Findings and caveats of the study: Nearly half of the spike-specific TCRs reportedly recognize variant regions that carry no mutations. The CD4 TCRs associated with vaccination extended across spike and predominated at 160-218 and 743-854. It was only after the peak T cell response that any repertoires were sampled. Clonal diversity was possibly underestimated; the donors were predominantly white British and more often female.

This clonotype was obtained from an adult who received the AZD1222 COVID-19 vaccine. This chain joins TRBV6-2 or TRBV6-3 and TRBJ2-1; possible D gene TRBD1, 6 bases. The sequencing here drew on peripheral blood, taken 28 days after the second AZD1222 dose. CDR3 protein: CASSTRGLGSYNEQFF. The CDR3, as DNA: TGTGCCAGCAGCACTAGGGGGTTGGGGTCCTACAATGAGCAGTTCTTC.